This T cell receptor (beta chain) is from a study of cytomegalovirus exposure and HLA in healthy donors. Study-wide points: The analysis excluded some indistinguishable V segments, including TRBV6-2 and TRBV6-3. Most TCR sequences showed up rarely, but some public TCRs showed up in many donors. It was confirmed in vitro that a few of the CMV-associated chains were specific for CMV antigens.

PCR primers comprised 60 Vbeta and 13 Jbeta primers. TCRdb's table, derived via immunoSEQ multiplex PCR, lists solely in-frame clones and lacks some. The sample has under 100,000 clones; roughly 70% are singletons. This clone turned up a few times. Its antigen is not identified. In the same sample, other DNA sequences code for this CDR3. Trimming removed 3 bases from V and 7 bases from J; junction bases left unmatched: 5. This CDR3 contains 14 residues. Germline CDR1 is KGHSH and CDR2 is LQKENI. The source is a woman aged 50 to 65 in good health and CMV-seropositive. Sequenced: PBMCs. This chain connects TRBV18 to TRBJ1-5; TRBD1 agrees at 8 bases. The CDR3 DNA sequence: TGTGCCAGCTCACCCGGACAGGGTGGCCAGCCCCAGCATTTT. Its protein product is CASSPGQGGQPQHF.